A single sample gave rise to the 17 T cell receptor beta chains below, sequenced in a study of shared clonotypes between healthy human individuals. Some clones are missing from TCRdb's copy, which holds only in-frame ones; the method was immunoSEQ multiplex PCR. Here the sample spans about 1 million clones, around 76% being singletons. Material for sequencing was memory CD4+ T cells sorted from blood. The subset is: CD45RA-negative fraction. Receptor source: a man aged 18-30 years in good health.

The chain uses TRBV7-9 and TRBJ1-2, with TRBD1 as a possible D gene (5 bases). This CDR3 comprises 18 residues. The V end lost 1 base, the J end lost 0 bases, and 18 bases lay between the germline ends. Germline CDR1 SEHNR, CDR2 FQNEAQ (reference sequence). CDR3 DNA sequence: TGTGCCAGCAGCTTAGAAGCCCTCCGGGAGGGACCTAACTATGGCTACACCTTC. The encoded protein is CASSLEALREGPNYGYTF.

The chain uses TRBV7-8 and TRBJ2-4; 9 positions match TRBD1. CDR1 and CDR2 (germline): SGHVS, FQNEAQ. Trimming took 5 bases from V and 7 from J; bases not matched to a gene: 6. There are 14 residues in the CDR3. CDR3 nucleotide sequence: TGTGCCAGCAGCACAGGGACAGGGAAGAACATTCAGTACTTC. Its protein product is CASSTGTGKNIQYF.

The chain joins TRBV6-1 to TRBJ1-3; no definite D call. The CDR3 length is 15 residues. Germline V gene lookup returns CDR1 MNHNS and CDR2 SASEGT. V lost 2 bases and J 2 bases, leaving 10 bases between the germline ends. As DNA, the CDR3 is TGTGCCAGCAGTGAATTTATGGCAGCTGGAAACACCATATATTTT. It is translated as CASSEFMAAGNTIYF.

The CDR3 spells CASSVSLSGGTILNNEQFF. The CDR3 coding sequence is TGTGCCAGCAGCGTTTCCCTTTCCGGAGGAACGATTCTAAACAATGAGCAGTTCTTC. This chain links TRBV9 with TRBJ2-1, with D perhaps TRBD2 (5 bases). The germline V gene has CDR1 SGDLS and CDR2 YYNGEE. CDR3 length: 19 residues. Trimming removed 2 bases from V and 5 bases from J, with 26 bases in between.

This sequence joins TRBV2 and TRBJ2-7; either TRBD1 or TRBD2 may fit D (5 bases each). In germline, CDR1 is SNHLY, CDR2 FYNNEI. The V end was cut by 8 bases, the J end by 3 bases, with 8 bases between. The CDR3 runs 11 residues. The CDR3 DNA reads TGTGCCAGCGGGACCATCTACGAGCAGTACTTC. Protein sequence: CASGTIYEQYF.

V usage is TRBV6-6 and J usage is TRBJ2-1; 7 positions agree with TRBD1. V lost 0 bases, J lost 2 bases, and 1 base stayed unmatched. Germline-derived CDR1 and CDR2 are MNHNY and SVGAGI (reference sequence). The CDR3 runs to 15 residues. The CDR3 loop reads CASSYSRGTYNEQFF. In nucleotides, the CDR3 is TGTGCCAGCAGTTACTCCAGGGGGACCTACAATGAGCAGTTCTTC.

The V gene is TRBV6-6, the J gene TRBJ2-7; TRBD1 might be the D (5 bases). V lost 6 bases and J lost 6, with 15 bases in between. The CDR3 is 13 residues long. In germline, CDR1 is MNHNY, CDR2 SVGAGI (reference sequence). CDR3 protein: CASSLISQGEQYF. DNA for the CDR3: TGTGCCAGCAGCTTAATTTCGCAGGGCGAGCAGTACTTC.

The chain has TRBV28 and TRBJ1-6, with unresolved D. The germline V gene encodes CDR1 MDHEN and CDR2 SYDVKM. V was cut by 5 bases and J by 11 bases, with 13 bases left in between. The CDR3 is 13 amino acids. The CDR3, as DNA: TGTGCCAGCAGTCGCCCCGAAGGGACACCCCTCCACTTT. It specifies CASSRPEGTPLHF.

The V call is TRBV7-8, the J call TRBJ1-3; tentatively, D is TRBD1 (6 bases). Trimming stripped 5 bases from V and 4 bases from J, with 12 bases between. This CDR3 has 14 amino acids. Germline CDR1 and CDR2: SGHVS and FQNEAQ. The CDR3, as DNA: TGTGCCAGCAGCCCGCGTGACAGGGGAAACACCATATATTTT. Translating gives CASSPRDRGNTIYF.

The chain has TRBV9 and TRBJ2-1, with 7 bases fitting TRBD1. CDR3 length: 15 amino acids. The germline gives CDR1 SGDLS, CDR2 YYNGEE. Losses at the gene ends were 3 bases for V and 7 bases for J; bases not matched to a gene: 10. CDR3 protein: CASSARDRVQNEQFF. The CDR3 DNA follows: TGTGCCAGCAGCGCCAGAGACAGGGTCCAGAATGAGCAGTTCTTC.

This chain joins TRBV11-2 and TRBJ2-7, with D possibly matching TRBD1 (6 bases). The germline CDR1 and CDR2 sequences are SGHAT and FQNNGV. The CDR3 consists of 13 residues. V gave up 5 bases and J gave up 4 bases, with 12 bases separating them. CDR3 coding DNA: TGTGCCAGCAGCGCGGACAGATCTTACGAGCAGTACTTC. Protein sequence: CASSADRSYEQYF.

This chain connects TRBV6-1 to TRBJ1-6; the D is unclear. This CDR3 is 15 amino acids long. With 7 bases removed from V and 7 bases from J, the gap between germline ends came to 17 bases. Germline CDR1 reads MNHNS; CDR2 reads SASEGT. The CDR3 spells CASMVMGAGNSPLHF. The CDR3 DNA is TGTGCCAGCATGGTGATGGGCGCCGGAAATTCACCCCTCCACTTT.

This sequence joins TRBV10-3 and TRBJ2-4; 8 bases are shared with TRBD1. CDR3 length: 12 residues. J was trimmed by 9 bases and V by 6 bases; bases with no gene match: 4. Germline V gene sequence: CDR1 ENHRY, CDR2 SYGVKD. CDR3 sequence: CAIRGTGGIQYF. The CDR3 coding sequence is TGTGCCATCAGGGGGACAGGTGGCATTCAGTACTTC.

For this clone: Other DNA sequences in the sample encode the same CDR3. The chain joins TRBV18 to TRBJ1-1, with unresolved D. The CDR3 is made up of 13 amino acids. Germline V CDR1 and CDR2: KGHSH, LQKENI. Trimming pared 2 bases from V and 3 bases from J, leaving 7 bases between. The CDR3 DNA sequence: TGTGCCAGCTCACCAAGTTTGGACACTGAAGCTTTCTTT. This translates into CASSPSLDTEAFF.

This clone was counted only a few times. This chain links TRBV11-2 with TRBJ2-2; D possibly matches TRBD1 or TRBD2 (6 bases each). Trimming removed 2 bases at V and 6 bases at J, with 13 bases between. This CDR3 comprises 15 residues. Germline V gene sequence: CDR1 SGHAT, CDR2 FQNNGV. CDR3 DNA sequence: TGTGCCAGCAGCTTACTTGGGGGGCTGGCCGGGGAGCTGTTTTTT. Amino acid sequence: CASSLLGGLAGELFF.

This clone was found once. The V call is TRBV10-3, the J call TRBJ1-5; perhaps TRBD1 as D (5 bases). Trimming removed 8 bases from V and 2 bases from J, with 16 bases in between. This CDR3 has 15 amino acids. Germline V lookup: CDR1 ENHRY, CDR2 SYGVKD. The CDR3 is CAIGEGGTGNQPQHF. DNA for the CDR3: TGTGCCATCGGCGAAGGCGGGACCGGCAATCAGCCCCAGCATTTT.

The chain links TRBV6-5 to TRBJ1-2, with 9 bases fitting TRBD1. Trimming took 6 bases from V and 5 from J; bases not matched to a gene: 7. Germline values: CDR1 MNHEY, CDR2 SVGAGI. The CDR3 is made up of 14 amino acids. CDR3 DNA sequence: TGTGCCAGCAGGGAACAGGGGGCCTTTTATGGCTACACCTTC. Protein sequence: CASREQGAFYGYTF.